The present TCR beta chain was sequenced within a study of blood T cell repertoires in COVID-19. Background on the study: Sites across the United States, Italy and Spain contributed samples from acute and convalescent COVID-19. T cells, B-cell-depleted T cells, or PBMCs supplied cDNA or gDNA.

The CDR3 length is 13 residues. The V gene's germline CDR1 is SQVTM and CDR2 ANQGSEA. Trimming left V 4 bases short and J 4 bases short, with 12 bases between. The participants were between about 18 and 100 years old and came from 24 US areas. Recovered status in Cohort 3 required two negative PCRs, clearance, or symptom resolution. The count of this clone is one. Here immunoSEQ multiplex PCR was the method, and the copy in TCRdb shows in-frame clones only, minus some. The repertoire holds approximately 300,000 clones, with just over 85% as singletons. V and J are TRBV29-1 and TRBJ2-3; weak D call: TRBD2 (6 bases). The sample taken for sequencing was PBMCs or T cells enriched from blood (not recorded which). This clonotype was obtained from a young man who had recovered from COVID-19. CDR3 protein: CSVVTGVPDTQYF. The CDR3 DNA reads TGCAGCGTTGTGACGGGGGTTCCAGATACGCAGTATTTT.